These 21 T cell receptor beta chains were all obtained from the same sample, sequenced in a study of blood T cells in healthy people across ages. Combining a sample-barcoded 5' primer with a J-beta primer mix, a second PCR ran for roughly 7 to 12 cycles. TCRdb reanalysed the 5' RACE reads using MiXCR and keeps one entry per CDR3 protein. The table has about 1.1 million distinct CDR3 sequences, 35% to 45% seen once. The sequenced sample consisted of blood. All receptors come from a man between 18 and 35 years old in good health.

As concerns this clonotype: Relative to the germline gene, one junction end is altered; a read error may explain this. The chain employs TRBV4-2 and TRBJ1-5, with D perhaps matching TRBD1 (5 bases). The CDR3 consists of 19 residues. The germline CDR1 and CDR2 sequences are LGHNA and YNFKEQ. The CDR3 nucleotides are TGTGCCAGCAGCCAGAGGAGGTGGGGTTTACAGGATAGCAATCAGCCTCAGCATTTT. Translation gives CASSQRRWGLQDSNQPQHF.

The chain joins TRBV7-9 to TRBJ2-7; either TRBD1 or TRBD2 may supply D (5 bases each). The CDR3 runs 15 residues. Germline V gene data show CDR1 as SEHNR and CDR2 as FQNEAQ (reference sequence). Trimming took 5 bases from V and 0 from J, leaving 14 bases between them. CDR3 residues: CASSPRGESSYEQYF. The CDR3 DNA is TGTGCCAGCAGCCCGAGAGGGGAGAGCTCCTACGAGCAGTACTTC.

The J gene is TRBJ2-7, the V gene TRBV9; either TRBD1 or TRBD2 may fit D (7 bases each). Trimming left V 4 bases short and J 7 bases short, with 27 bases between. Germline CDR1 reads SGDLS; CDR2 reads YYNGEE. The CDR3 totals 17 residues. In nucleotides, the CDR3 is TGTGCCAGCAGCATAAGAGAGGGGGCTAGCGGATACAATGAGCAGTACTTC. This encodes CASSIREGASGYNEQYF.

Concerning this clonotype: One junction end does not reproduce the germline sequence, and a read error may be involved. The V and J genes are TRBV20-1 and TRBJ1-2, with D perhaps TRBD1 (6 bases). The CDR3 is 14 amino acids. CDR1 and CDR2 (germline): DFQATT, SNEGSKA (reference sequence). As DNA, the CDR3 is TGCAGTGCTAGTAGATTAGGGGGGGACTATGACTACACCTTC. It yields the protein CSASRLGGDYDYTF.

There are a few counts of this clonotype. This chain uses TRBV9 with TRBJ1-2, with 7 bases that match TRBD1. V shed 4 bases, J shed 7 bases, and the junction held 7 bases outside the gene matches. CDR3 length: 13 amino acids. CDR1 is SGDLS, CDR2 YYNGEE, per germline. The CDR3 bases are TGTGCCAGCAGCTCCTACAGGGGTAGTGGCTACACCTTC. This codes for CASSSYRGSGYTF.

The rearrangement links TRBV6-2 or TRBV6-3 to TRBJ1-4; tentative D call: TRBD1 (6 bases). This CDR3 is 15 amino acids long. CDR1 and CDR2 (germline): MNHEY, SVGEGT. V was cut by 2 bases and J by 0 bases, with 7 bases left in between. This chain's CDR3 is CASSYRTATNEKLFF. The CDR3 bases are TGTGCCAGCAGTTACCGGACAGCAACTAATGAAAAACTGTTTTTT.

This clonotype was observed a handful of times. The J gene is TRBJ1-2, the V gene TRBV18; no definite D call. Trimming removed 6 bases from V and 4 bases from J, with 12 bases in between. The CDR3 is made up of 13 amino acids. CDR1 and CDR2 (germline): KGHSH, LQKENI. The CDR3, as DNA: TGTGCCAGCTCGGCGGCAGCTGGCTATGGCTACACCTTC. It is translated as CASSAAAGYGYTF.

The V gene is TRBV12-3 or TRBV12-4, the J gene TRBJ2-3, with D unresolved. V was pared by 3 bases and J by 5 bases, with 9 bases between. CDR3 length: 13 amino acids. CDR3 sequence: CASSFFVLDTQYF. The CDR3 DNA is TGTGCCAGCAGTTTCTTCGTCCTAGATACGCAGTATTTT.

This clonotype was seen ten or more times. The chain has TRBV5-1 and TRBJ1-2, with D hard to call. V shed 2 bases and J shed 4 bases, with 9 bases lying between them. Germline V gene data show CDR1 as SGHRS and CDR2 as YFSETQ. The CDR3 has 13 residues. As DNA, the CDR3 is TGCGCCAGCAGCTTTACGGGGTCCTATGGCTACACCTTC. Its protein is CASSFTGSYGYTF.

V and J are TRBV6-5 and TRBJ2-3; D may be TRBD2 (5 bases). Germline V gene sequence: CDR1 MNHEY, CDR2 SVGAGI. The CDR3 covers 11 residues. V lost 4 bases and J lost 9, with 8 bases in between. CDR3 region: CASSSEVTQYF. DNA of the CDR3: TGTGCCAGCAGTTCGGAGGTGACGCAGTATTTT.

The chain joins TRBV28 to TRBJ2-3; 7 bases fit TRBD1. J lost 2 bases, V lost 6 bases, and 8 bases had no gene match. Germline assignment: CDR1 MDHEN and CDR2 SYDVKM. The CDR3 sequence is 15 residues long. The DNA for the CDR3 is TGTGCCAGCAGATCGACAGGGTCGCACACAGATACGCAGTATTTT. Protein: CASRSTGSHTDTQYF.

The chain couples TRBV2 to TRBJ2-2, with 15 bases aligning to TRBD2. V gave up 8 bases and J gave up 6 bases; unmatched junction bases: 13. The CDR3 totals 18 residues. In germline, CDR1 is SNHLY, CDR2 FYNNEI. CDR3 sequence reads: CASSIMGLAGGSPGELFF. CDR3 in DNA: TGTGCCAGCTCAATCATGGGACTAGCGGGGGGATCTCCCGGGGAGCTGTTTTTT. Full variable domain (missing parts from reference TRBV2 and TRBJ2-2): EPEVTQTPSHQVTQMGQEVILRCVPISNHLYFYWYRQILGQKVEFLVSFYNNEISEKSEIFDDQFSVERPDGSNFTLKIRSTKLEDSAMYFCASSIMGLAGGSPGELFFGEGSRLTVL.

The chain has TRBV6-5 and TRBJ2-2, with D maybe TRBD1 (5 bases). CDR3 length: 18 amino acids. V was clipped by 2 bases and J by 3 bases, with 19 bases between them. Germline V gene sequence: CDR1 MNHEY, CDR2 SVGAGI. This chain's CDR3 is CASSYTPGRVGDTGELFF. DNA for the CDR3: TGTGCCAGCAGTTACACCCCCGGCAGGGTGGGTGACACCGGGGAGCTGTTTTTT.

This chain connects TRBV7-2 to TRBJ1-2, with a tentative D call TRBD1 (5 bases). This CDR3 comprises 16 residues. Trimming shortened V by 3 bases and J by 0 bases, and 14 bases separated the two germline ends. CDR1 and CDR2 (germline): SGHTA, FQGNSA. DNA of the CDR3: TGTGCCAGCAGCTTCCGGGGGGGGAAAACTAACTATGGCTACACCTTC. Translating gives CASSFRGGKTNYGYTF.

In its sample, this clonotype was seen a few times. V gene TRBV6-2 or TRBV6-3 combines with J gene TRBJ2-3; weak D call: TRBD1 (5 bases). Trimming left V 6 bases short and J 0 bases short, with 16 bases between. The CDR3 runs to 16 residues. In germline, CDR1 is MNHEY, CDR2 SVGEGT. CDR3 sequence (DNA): TGTGCCAGCAGCAGCTATAGGGGAAGGAGCACAGATACGCAGTATTTT. Its protein is CASSSYRGRSTDTQYF.

This clonotype was recorded many times. The chain uses TRBV11-2 and TRBJ2-3; D is uncertain. Trimming shortened V by 5 bases and J by 4 bases, and 10 bases separated the two germline ends. The CDR3 runs to 13 residues. CDR1 and CDR2 from the germline V gene are SGHAT and FQNNGV. DNA for the CDR3: TGTGCCAGCAGCGCGCCAGGCTCAGATACGCAGTATTTT. Translating it yields CASSAPGSDTQYF. Filled out from reference TRBV11-2 and TRBJ2-3, the complete variable domain reads EAGVAQSPRYKIIEKRQSVAFWCNPISGHATLYWYQQILGQGPKLLIQFQNNGVVDDSQLPKDRFSAERLKGVDSTLKIQPAKLEDSAVYLCASSAPGSDTQYFGPGTRLTVL.

This clonotype showed up just once. The CDR3 bases are TGCAGTGCTAAGGTCGGCAGACAAGAGACCCAGTACTTC. Translated: CSAKVGRQETQYF. The rearrangement joins TRBV20-1 to TRBJ2-5; D not certain. Germline assignment: CDR1 DFQATT and CDR2 SNEGSKA (reference sequence). The CDR3 runs to 13 residues. V was clipped by 4 bases and J by 2 bases, with 11 bases between them.

In its sample, this clonotype was seen a few times. V is TRBV25-1 and J is TRBJ2-5; a weak D match, TRBD1 (6 bases). CDR1 MGHDK and CDR2 SYGVNS come from the germline V gene. The V end was cut by 1 base, the J end by 2 bases, with 8 bases between. The CDR3 contains 14 residues. CDR3 loop: CASSEWGQQETQYF. As DNA, the CDR3 is TGTGCCAGCAGTGAATGGGGACAACAAGAGACCCAGTACTTC.

This clonotype was observed a few times. V and J are TRBV10-3 and TRBJ1-4; TRBD1 might be the D (5 bases). This CDR3 spans 15 amino acids. V was trimmed by 6 bases and J by 3 bases, leaving 14 bases between them. Germline values: CDR1 ENHRY, CDR2 SYGVKD. The CDR3 region is CAISDPGTANEKLFF. The CDR3 DNA reads TGTGCCATCAGCGATCCCGGGACCGCTAATGAAAAACTGTTTTTT.

This clonotype was picked up a small number of times. The chain joins TRBV10-3 to TRBJ2-3, with D perhaps matching TRBD2 (6 bases). This CDR3 spans 17 amino acids. From germline, CDR1 is ENHRY and CDR2 SYGVKD. Deletions cut 3 bases from V and 0 bases from J, with 16 bases between. This CDR3 reads CAISELQRGSSTDTQYF. CDR3 DNA sequence: TGTGCCATCAGTGAACTACAACGGGGGTCCAGCACAGATACGCAGTATTTT.

This clonotype was observed a handful of times. V and J are TRBV5-1 and TRBJ1-1; no firm D call. This CDR3 has 13 residues. V lost 0 bases and J lost 7, with 10 bases in between. Germline values: CDR1 SGHRS, CDR2 YFSETQ. This chain's CDR3 is CASSLDTRHEAFF. The DNA for the CDR3 is TGCGCCAGCAGCTTGGATACGCGACATGAAGCTTTCTTT.